The 18 T cell receptor beta chains presented below share a single source sample, sequenced in a study of T cell responses to AZD1222 COVID-19 vaccine. The method was immunoSEQ multiplex PCR; TCRdb's version includes in-frame clones alone and lacks a portion of them. The repertoire holds fewer than 110,000 clones, 70% to 90% seen once, with less than 6% in the top ten. The sequencing used peripheral blood, collected 28 days after the second AZD1222 dose. These receptor sequences come from an adult who received the AZD1222 COVID-19 vaccine.

The chain joins TRBV7-9 to TRBJ2-1, with TRBD1 matching 8 bases. Germline CDR1 reads SEHNR; CDR2 reads FQNEAQ (reference sequence). The CDR3 extends over 15 amino acids. V was pared by 1 base and J by 4 bases, with 3 bases of the junction left unmatched. The CDR3 nucleotides are TGTGCCAGCAGCTTAGAATGGGACAGGTACAATGAGCAGTTCTTC. Translation: CASSLEWDRYNEQFF.

V usage is TRBV5-1 and J usage is TRBJ2-2; TRBD1 agrees at 7 bases. There are 14 residues in the CDR3. Germline V gene lookup returns CDR1 SGHRS and CDR2 YFSETQ. Trimming at V came to 0 bases and at J to 5 bases, leaving 1 base not matched to a gene. CDR3 in DNA: TGCGCCAGCAGCTTGGCAGGGGGAACCGGGGAGCTGTTTTTT. Its protein is CASSLAGGTGELFF.

The rearrangement links TRBV27 to TRBJ2-1; D could derive from TRBD1 or TRBD2 (6 bases each). The CDR3 length is 16 residues. Trimming took off 0 bases at V and 0 bases at J, with 9 bases between the two ends. Germline V gene data show CDR1 as MNHEY and CDR2 as SMNVEV (reference sequence). CDR3 sequence (DNA): TGTGCCAGCAGTTTATCCGGGGGCACCTCCTACAATGAGCAGTTCTTC. It codes for CASSLSGGTSYNEQFF.

J is TRBJ2-1 and V is TRBV19; D not certain. This CDR3 is 14 amino acids long. Trimming pared 4 bases from V and 5 bases from J, leaving 12 bases between. The germline V gene has CDR1 LNHDA and CDR2 SQIVND (reference sequence). CDR3 bases: TGTGCCAGTAGTACCTCCCGGCCCGACAATGAGCAGTTCTTC. Its protein product is CASSTSRPDNEQFF.

The V gene is TRBV30, the J gene TRBJ1-2, with D possibly matching TRBD1 (5 bases). V was cut by 2 bases and J by 3 bases, with 10 bases left in between. The CDR3 spans 13 residues. Germline CDR1 is GTSNPN and CDR2 is SVGIG (reference sequence). The CDR3 loop is CAWSPGDDYGYTF. In DNA, the CDR3 is TGTGCCTGGAGTCCCGGGGACGACTATGGCTACACCTTC.

CDR3 nucleotides: TGTGCCAGCAGCTCCGGAAACACCATATATTTT. Translating gives CASSSGNTIYF. V gene TRBV7-2 combines with J gene TRBJ1-3; D remains ambiguous. The CDR3 sequence is 11 residues long. Germline V gene lookup returns CDR1 SGHTA and CDR2 FQGNSA. V was trimmed by 4 bases and J by 4 bases, leaving 2 bases between them.

The chain links TRBV29-1 to TRBJ1-5; unclear D gene. CDR1 SQVTM and CDR2 ANQGSEA come from the germline V gene. The CDR3 extends over 12 amino acids. Trimming pared 5 bases from V and 7 bases from J, leaving 12 bases between. CDR3: CSVSMGQQPQHF. CDR3 nucleotide sequence: TGCAGCGTTAGCATGGGCCAGCAGCCCCAGCATTTT.

The chain employs TRBV7-2 and TRBJ2-7; either TRBD1 or TRBD2 may fit D (6 bases each). Germline assignment: CDR1 SGHTA and CDR2 FQGNSA. The CDR3 sequence is 14 residues long. The V end lost 5 bases, the J end lost 3 bases, and 14 bases lay between the germline ends. CDR3 DNA sequence: TGTGCCAGCAGCGAGGGGGGTGGGATCTACGAGCAGTACTTC. Translation gives CASSEGGGIYEQYF.

V and J are TRBV4-1 and TRBJ1-1; D unresolved. CDR1 is MGHRA and CDR2 is YSYEKL in the germline V gene. With 3 bases removed from V and 0 bases from J, the gap between germline ends came to 8 bases. CDR3 length: 14 amino acids. The CDR3 here is CASSQLPLNTEAFF. DNA for the CDR3: TGCGCCAGCAGCCAGCTGCCATTGAACACTGAAGCTTTCTTT.

The rearrangement joins TRBV3-1 (or the pseudogene TRBV3-2) to TRBJ2-7; D is uncertain. The V gene's germline CDR1 is LGHDT and CDR2 YNNKEL (reference sequence). The V and J ends lost 0 bases and 10 bases respectively, with 10 bases between them. The CDR3 loop spans 12 amino acids. The CDR3: CASSQDKGRQYF. The CDR3 DNA follows: TGTGCCAGCAGCCAAGATAAGGGCAGACAGTACTTC.

This sequence joins TRBV10-1 and TRBJ2-7; D may be TRBD1 (5 bases). With 11 bases removed from V and 1 base from J, the gap between germline ends came to 18 bases. The CDR3 covers 14 residues. The germline gives CDR1 WNHNN, CDR2 SYGVQD (reference sequence). Here the CDR3 reads CAEETVRRSYEQYF. DNA for the CDR3: TGCGCCGAAGAGACAGTCCGAAGATCCTACGAGCAGTACTTC.

V and J are TRBV3-1 (or the pseudogene TRBV3-2) and TRBJ1-1, with D unresolved. The V gene's germline CDR1 is LGHDT and CDR2 YNNKEL (reference sequence). Trimming took off 1 base at V and 1 base at J, with 10 bases between the two ends. The CDR3 sequence is 15 residues long. Written as DNA, the CDR3 is TGTGCCAGCAGCCAAGGAGGTCAGCAGAACACTGAAGCTTTCTTT. Its protein is CASSQGGQQNTEAFF.

The genes are TRBV24-1 and TRBJ2-2; 7 bases agree with TRBD2. CDR1 is KGHDR, CDR2 SFDVKD, per germline. The J segment lost 3 bases and the V segment lost 8 bases, leaving 20 bases of the junction unmatched. This CDR3 is 19 amino acids long. This CDR3 is CATNQVCSREGLYTGELFF. CDR3 sequence (DNA): TGTGCCACCAATCAGGTTTGTTCAAGGGAGGGTTTGTACACCGGGGAGCTGTTTTTT.

This clone was picked up one time. The rearrangement uses TRBV27 and TRBJ2-6, with a possible D match to TRBD2 (5 bases). Trimming pared 2 bases from V and 1 base from J, leaving 6 bases between. Germline CDR1 MNHEY, CDR2 SMNVEV (reference sequence). There are 15 residues in the CDR3. DNA for the CDR3: TGTGCCAGCAGTTTAGAGGGATCTGGGGCCAACGTCCTGACTTTC. Translated, it gives CASSLEGSGANVLTF.

The rearrangement uses TRBV5-4 and TRBJ2-1, with D tentatively TRBD1 (6 bases). The V gene's germline CDR1 is SGHNT and CDR2 YYREEE (reference sequence). V was cut by 4 bases and J by 1 base, with 12 bases left in between. The CDR3 spans 15 residues. The CDR3 region has the DNA TGTGCCAGCAGCCCTGGACAGCTGTCCTACAATGAGCAGTTCTTC. It yields the protein CASSPGQLSYNEQFF.

V and J are TRBV19 and TRBJ2-2, with a possible D match to TRBD1 (5 bases). V was shortened by 4 bases and J by 4 bases, with 7 bases between the two germline ends. Germline V gene data show CDR1 as LNHDA and CDR2 as SQIVND (reference sequence). The CDR3 extends over 13 amino acids. CDR3 sequence reads: CASSSGATGELFF. The CDR3 region has the DNA TGTGCCAGTAGTAGTGGGGCCACCGGGGAGCTGTTTTTT.

V gene TRBV6-1 combines with J gene TRBJ1-5, with 7 bases fitting TRBD1. CDR3 length: 14 amino acids. V dropped 2 bases and J dropped 2; count of bases not matched to a gene: 0. Germline V gives CDR1 MNHNS, CDR2 SASEGT. The CDR3 spells CASSEQGGNQPQHF. CDR3 coding DNA: TGTGCCAGCAGTGAACAGGGGGGCAATCAGCCCCAGCATTTT.

The V call is TRBV6-5, the J call TRBJ1-2, with D maybe TRBD1 (5 bases). The CDR3 spans 14 residues. The germline V gene encodes CDR1 MNHEY and CDR2 SVGAGI. Deletions cut 2 bases from V and 2 bases from J, with 9 bases between. DNA for the CDR3: TGTGCCAGCAGTTACGGGGGGTTCAACTATGGCTACACCTTC. Protein product: CASSYGGFNYGYTF.